The sequence of this T cell receptor (beta chain) was determined in a study of identical twins. Study results and limitations: These conclusions were based on statistical analysis (cross-sectional, not following the same donors).

Only healthy Caucasians were enrolled as donors. Template switching added a universal primer binding site, and final cDNA carried unique molecular identifiers. TCRdb reanalysed the 5' RACE reads using MiXCR and keeps one entry per CDR3 protein. This table has some 630,000 distinct CDR3 sequences, around 7.4% appearing once. This clonotype was recorded many times. What it binds is unknown. CDR1 is MNHEY, CDR2 SVGAGI, per germline. This CDR3 contains 13 residues. Trimming cost V 2 bases and J 4 bases, with 6 bases left between them. The same specimen was also included in a second study, on yellow fever vaccine responses in identical twins.

The chain carries TRBV6-5 and TRBJ2-1; possibly TRBD1 for D (5 bases). The sample taken for sequencing was PBMCs. The source of this sequence is a young woman in good health. The CDR3 is CASSYRQYNEQFF. The DNA for the CDR3 is TGTGCCAGCAGTTACAGACAGTACAATGAGCAGTTCTTC.